The clone carrying this TCR beta chain has ten or more counts. The target antigen is unknown. Germline V gene data show CDR1 as SGHTA and CDR2 as FQGNSA. The CDR3 is made up of 16 amino acids. V was pared by 3 bases and J by 0 bases, with 13 bases between. The source material, RNA transcripts, was used to amplify TCR beta CDR3 regions. TCR CDR3 underwent first-round RT-PCR with the HTBI primer set. TCRdb processed the multiplex PCR reads anew with MiXCR; each CDR3 protein has one entry. The table shows 300,000 to 350,000 distinct CDR3 sequences, with about 15% occurring only once. This entry comes from a study of T cells in Graves' hyperthyroidism and ophthalmopathy. Study observations and caveats: Most clonotypes expanded in the thyroid (above 0.001) were also present in blood.

Newly diagnosed hyperthyroidism, duration under 2 months, in patients aged 18 to 65. Uncontrolled infection, other autoimmune disease, pregnancy or lactation disqualified patients from enrolment. Source material for PBMCs was over 8 ml fresh peripheral blood. The origin of this receptor is a man in his thirties or forties with Graves' hyperthyroidism. The J gene is TRBJ2-3, the V gene TRBV7-2; D tentatively reads TRBD1 or TRBD2 (5 bases each). The sequenced sample consisted of blood. Here the CDR3 reads CASSFDLGPSTDTQYF. In DNA, the CDR3 is TGTGCCAGCAGCTTCGATCTGGGACCCAGCACAGATACGCAGTATTTT. The variable domain in full, completed from reference TRBV7-2 and TRBJ2-3, reads GAGVSQSPSNKVTEKGKDVELRCDPISGHTALYWYRQSLGQGLEFLIYFQGNSAPDKSGLPSDRFSAERTGGSVSTLTIQRTQQEDSAVYLCASSFDLGPSTDTQYFGPGTRLTVL.